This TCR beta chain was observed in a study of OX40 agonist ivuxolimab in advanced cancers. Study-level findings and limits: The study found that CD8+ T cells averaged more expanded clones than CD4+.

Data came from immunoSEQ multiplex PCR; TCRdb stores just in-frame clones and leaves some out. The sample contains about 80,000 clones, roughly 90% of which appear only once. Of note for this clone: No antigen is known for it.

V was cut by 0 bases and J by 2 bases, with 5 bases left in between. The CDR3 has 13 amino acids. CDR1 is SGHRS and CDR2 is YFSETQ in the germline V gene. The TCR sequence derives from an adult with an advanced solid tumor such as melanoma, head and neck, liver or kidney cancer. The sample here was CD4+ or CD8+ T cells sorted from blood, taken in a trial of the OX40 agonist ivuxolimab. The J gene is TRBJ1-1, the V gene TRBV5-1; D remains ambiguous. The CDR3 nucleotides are TGCGCCAGCAGCTTGGACACCAACACTGAAGCTTTCTTT. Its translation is CASSLDTNTEAFF.